What follows are 23 T cell receptor beta chains derived from one specimen sequenced in a study of molecular identifiers for immune sequencing clone quantification. TCRdb independently ran MiXCR on the PCR reads; one entry per CDR3 protein. Altogether 600,000 to 650,000 distinct CDR3 sequences are present, just under 20% being singletons, with the ten largest covering about 0.9%. Sequenced input: naive CD8+ T cells from blood, with Jurkat cell RNA spiked in. As to subset: FACS-sorted CD8+CD4-CCR7+CD45RA+ naive T cells. These receptors originate from a human donor in good health. Some libraries in this study had Jurkat cell RNA spiked in.

The rearrangement links TRBV3-2 to TRBJ2-3; TRBD2, the D gene given by the table, was not confirmed from the DNA. TRBV3-2 is a documented pseudogene. The CDR3 runs to 16 residues. Written as DNA, the CDR3 is TGTGCCAGCAGCCAAGCGCTAGCGCGAGACACAGATACGCGGTATTTT. This codes for CASSQALARDTDTRYF.

Concerning this clonotype itself: One end of the junction varies from germline; a read error may be responsible. This chain connects TRBV12-3 or TRBV12-4 to TRBJ2-7, with D tentatively TRBD1 (6 bases). The CDR3 sequence is 13 residues long. The CDR3 loop is CAGSYEDRSEQYF. CDR3 DNA: TGTGCCGGCAGTTACGAGGACAGAAGCGAGCAGTACTTC.

There are many counts of this clonotype. The J gene is TRBJ1-1, the V gene TRBV7-9; D possibly corresponds to TRBD1 (5 bases). Germline values: CDR1 SEHNR, CDR2 FQNEAQ (reference sequence). Trimming removed 5 bases at V and 3 bases at J, with 28 bases between. The CDR3 extends over 19 amino acids. The CDR3 here is CASSQTGGQPSRGDTEAFF. In DNA form, the CDR3 reads TGTGCCAGCAGCCAAACCGGAGGACAACCTTCGCGAGGGGACACTGAAGCTTTCTTT.

This clonotype was counted at least ten times. The rearrangement joins TRBV6-5 to TRBJ1-1; D call uncertain. CDR3 length equals 15 residues. The germline V gene has CDR1 MNHEY and CDR2 SVGAGI. The V and J ends lost 3 bases and 6 bases respectively, with 17 bases between them. The CDR3, as DNA: TGTGCCAGCAGTTATAGTCCCGGCGGGGTCGCTGAAGCTTTCTTT. The encoded protein is CASSYSPGGVAEAFF.

This clonotype was found many times. This chain uses TRBV9 with TRBJ1-1, with TRBD1 matching over 7 bases. The CDR3 has 16 residues. Germline V gene lookup returns CDR1 SGDLS and CDR2 YYNGEE. Trimming cost V 0 bases and J 0 bases; bases outside gene matches: 5. The CDR3 DNA follows: TGTGCCAGCAGCGTAGAGGCAGGGGGACTGAACACTGAAGCTTTCTTT. It encodes CASSVEAGGLNTEAFF.

The chain carries TRBV12-2 and TRBJ2-5; no check of the table's D call, TRBD1, against the DNA was made. TRBV12-2 corresponds to a pseudogene. The CDR3 is 14 residues long. CDR3 nucleotides: TGTGCAAGTCGCATACTACAGGGTAGGAAGACCCAGTACTTC. Translated: CASRILQGRKTQYF.

The sample holds many counts of this clonotype. The chain uses TRBV2 and TRBJ2-5, with 11 bases fitting TRBD2. V dropped 6 bases and J dropped 4; count of bases not matched to a gene: 13. This CDR3 comprises 17 residues. In germline, CDR1 is SNHLY, CDR2 FYNNEI. CDR3 loop: CASSTGLAGLSAETQYF. CDR3 bases: TGTGCCAGCAGCACTGGACTAGCGGGCCTTAGTGCAGAGACCCAGTACTTC. Looking up the rest from reference TRBV2 and TRBJ2-5 gives the full variable domain: EPEVTQTPSHQVTQMGQEVILRCVPISNHLYFYWYRQILGQKVEFLVSFYNNEISEKSEIFDDQFSVERPDGSNFTLKIRSTKLEDSAMYFCASSTGLAGLSAETQYFGPGTRLLVL.

This clonotype was seen ten or more times. The chain links TRBV6-2 or TRBV6-3 to TRBJ1-2; D is uncertain. The CDR3 extends over 16 amino acids. Germline V CDR1 and CDR2: MNHEY, SVGEGT. Trimming cost V 0 bases and J 1 base, with 12 bases left between them. CDR3 sequence: CASSYSPRSSNYGYTF. CDR3 coding DNA: TGTGCCAGCAGTTACTCTCCCAGATCAAGTAACTATGGCTACACCTTC.

The chain recombines TRBV20-1 with TRBJ1-5; D is perhaps TRBD1 (6 bases). Trimming removed 5 bases from V and 4 bases from J, with 15 bases in between. The CDR3 runs to 14 residues. Germline V gene lookup returns CDR1 DFQATT and CDR2 SNEGSKA (reference sequence). The CDR3 DNA reads TGCAGTGCTCCGCAACAGGGAGGTAATCAGCCCCAGCATTTT. Translating it yields CSAPQQGGNQPQHF.

This chain joins TRBV4-3 and TRBJ1-3, with D hard to call. V shed 0 bases and J shed 8 bases, with 14 bases lying between them. The CDR3 loop spans 15 amino acids. In germline, CDR1 is LGHNA, CDR2 YSLEER. DNA for the CDR3: TGCGCCAGCAGCCAAGATAGGGAATCTGAAGACACCATATATTTT. Translating gives CASSQDRESEDTIYF.

The V and J genes are TRBV21-1 and TRBJ1-5; the D call TRBD1 from the table was never checked on the DNA. TRBV21-1 is assigned pseudogene status. The CDR3 covers 21 residues. The CDR3, as DNA: TGTGCCAACAGCAATAGTGGCCGGAACAGGAAGAGCGCGGGAAGCAATCAGCCCCAGCATTTT. Its translation: CANSNSGRNRKSAGSNQPQHF.

This clonotype occurred many times. This chain connects TRBV7-9 to TRBJ1-5; tentatively, D is TRBD1 (6 bases). The CDR3 runs to 14 residues. Trimming pared 5 bases from V and 10 bases from J, leaving 18 bases between. The V gene's germline CDR1 is SEHNR and CDR2 FQNEAQ (reference sequence). The CDR3 coding sequence is TGTGCCAGCAGCCCCCAAGACAGGCCCGAACCCCAGCATTTT. This codes for CASSPQDRPEPQHF.

This clonotype was observed at least ten times. This chain uses TRBV12-5 with TRBJ2-7; 11 bases are a match to TRBD1. V gave up 0 bases and J gave up 6 bases; unmatched junction bases: 10. This CDR3 is 17 amino acids long. Germline CDR1 LGHNT, CDR2 FRNRAP. As DNA, the CDR3 is TGTGCTAGTGGTTTGGTACGGTTGGACAGGGGGCCTGGCGAGCAGTACTTC. It codes for CASGLVRLDRGPGEQYF.

In its sample, this clonotype was seen a few times. The genes are TRBV6-5 and TRBJ2-1; perhaps TRBD1 as D (5 bases). Deletions cut 0 bases from V and 5 bases from J, with 17 bases between. Germline CDR1 and CDR2: MNHEY and SVGAGI. CDR3 length equals 17 residues. CDR3 residues: CASSYSYSRGQDNEQFF. CDR3 nucleotide sequence: TGTGCCAGCAGTTACTCCTACTCTAGGGGTCAGGACAATGAGCAGTTCTTC.

This clonotype was recorded many times. The rearrangement joins TRBV19 to TRBJ2-7, with a tentative D call TRBD1 (5 bases). Trimming took 6 bases from V and 3 from J, leaving 18 bases between them. This CDR3 has 15 amino acids. CDR1 and CDR2 from the germline V gene are LNHDA and SQIVND (reference sequence). The CDR3 loop reads CASSQAARGLYEQYF. CDR3 coding DNA: TGTGCCAGTAGCCAGGCCGCTAGGGGCCTCTACGAGCAGTACTTC.

This clonotype was found many times. This sequence joins TRBV18 and TRBJ2-7; D unclear. Trimming cost V 0 bases and J 5 bases, with 17 bases left between them. The germline gives CDR1 KGHSH, CDR2 LQKENI. The CDR3 is 16 residues long. This CDR3 reads CASSPPPAFRADEQYF. For the CDR3, the DNA is TGTGCCAGCTCACCACCGCCCGCGTTTAGGGCCGACGAGCAGTACTTC.

This clonotype was detected ten times or more. This chain links TRBV27 with TRBJ2-7, with 10 bases matching TRBD2. V dropped 5 bases and J dropped 5; count of bases not matched to a gene: 3. CDR1 and CDR2 from the germline V gene are MNHEY and SMNVEV (reference sequence). The CDR3 spans 13 residues. The CDR3, as DNA: TGTGCCAGCAGTACTAGCGGGATCAACGAGCAGTACTTC. Amino acids: CASSTSGINEQYF.

Points on this clonotype: A much larger clone differs by one base, so this may be a read error. The chain carries TRBV6-2 or TRBV6-3 and TRBJ2-1; 7 bases are shared with TRBD2. Germline CDR1 reads MNHEY; CDR2 reads SVGEGT. The CDR3 is 13 residues long. CDR3 nucleotide sequence: TGTGCCACCAACCCGACTAGCTACGATGAGCAGTTCTTC. The encoded protein is CATNPTSYDEQFF.

This clonotype was seen many times. The chain joins TRBV9 to TRBJ2-3, with D perhaps TRBD1 or TRBD2 (6 bases each). V was shortened by 6 bases and J by 5 bases, with 16 bases between the two germline ends. This CDR3 region has 14 residues. The germline V gene has CDR1 SGDLS and CDR2 YYNGEE. Here the CDR3 DNA reads TGTGCCAGCACCCCGTTGGGGGGCCGAGATACGCAGTATTTT. Its protein product is CASTPLGGRDTQYF. The variable domain in full, with the rest retrieved from reference TRBV9 and TRBJ2-3, is DSGVTQTPKHLITATGQRVTLRCSPRSGDLSVYWYQQSLDQGLQFLIQYYNGEERAKGNILERFSAQQFPDLHSELNLSSLELGDSALYFCASTPLGGRDTQYFGPGTRLTVL.

In the case of this clonotype: A read error is possible here, since a much larger clone lies one base away. This rearrangement joins TRBV4-3 to TRBJ2-7; 9 nucleotides align to TRBD1. From germline, CDR1 is LGHNA and CDR2 YSLEER. The CDR3 covers 15 residues. CDR3 nucleotides: TGCGCCAGCAGCCTACGGGGACAGGGATCCTACGAGCGGTACTTC. Its translation: CASSLRGQGSYERYF.

This clonotype was found a few times. The rearrangement uses TRBV13 and TRBJ2-1; 8 bases match TRBD1. This CDR3 has 15 residues. V lost 4 bases, J lost 4 bases, and 6 bases stayed unmatched. Germline values: CDR1 PRHDT, CDR2 FYEKMQ (reference sequence). The CDR3 here is CASSSRQGHYNEQFF. DNA of the CDR3: TGTGCCAGCAGCTCCCGACAGGGGCATTACAATGAGCAGTTCTTC.

This clonotype was recorded many times. The chain couples TRBV6-2 or TRBV6-3 to TRBJ2-3; D gene ambiguous. The V gene lost 6 bases and the J gene lost 2 bases, with 12 bases spanning the gap. CDR3 length: 14 amino acids. Germline V lookup: CDR1 MNHEY, CDR2 SVGEGT. The CDR3 region has the DNA TGTGCCAGCAGCCAACCTTATTTCACAGATACGCAGTATTTT. Amino acid sequence: CASSQPYFTDTQYF.

This clonotype was seen repeatedly, ten times or more. V is TRBV6-6 and J is TRBJ2-7, with a possible D match to TRBD1 (6 bases). With 4 bases removed from V and 6 bases from J, the gap between germline ends came to 10 bases. Germline loops: CDR1 MNHNY, CDR2 SVGAGI (reference sequence). There are 12 residues in the CDR3. In DNA form, the CDR3 reads TGTGCCAGCAGTTCAAACAGGGTCGAGCAGTACTTC. It translates to CASSSNRVEQYF.